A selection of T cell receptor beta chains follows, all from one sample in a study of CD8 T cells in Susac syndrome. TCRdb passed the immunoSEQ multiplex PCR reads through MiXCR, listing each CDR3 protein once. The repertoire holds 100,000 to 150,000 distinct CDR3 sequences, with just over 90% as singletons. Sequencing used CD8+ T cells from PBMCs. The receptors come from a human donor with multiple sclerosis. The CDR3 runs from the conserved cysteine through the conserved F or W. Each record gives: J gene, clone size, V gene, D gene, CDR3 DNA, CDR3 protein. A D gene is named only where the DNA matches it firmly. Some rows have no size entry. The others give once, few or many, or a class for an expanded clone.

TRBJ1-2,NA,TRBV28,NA,TGTGCCAGCAGTTTATCGGGGTCAGATGGCTACACCTTC,CASSLSGSDGYTF
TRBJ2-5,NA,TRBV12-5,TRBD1,TGTGCTAGTGGTTCCCCTTCCGGGACAGGGCTCCAGTACTTC,CASGSPSGTGLQYF
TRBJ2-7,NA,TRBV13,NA,TGTGCCAGCAGCGTAGAAGGGGGGGGGACCGAGCAGTACTTC,CASSVEGGGTEQYF
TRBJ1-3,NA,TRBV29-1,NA,TGCAGCGTTGAAGACGGATCTGGAAACACCATATATTTT,CSVEDGSGNTIYF
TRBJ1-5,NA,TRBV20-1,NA,TGCAGTGCCCAGGGGCCGAGGGATCAGCCCCAGCATTTT,CSAQGPRDQPQHF
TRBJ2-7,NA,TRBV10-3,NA,TGTGCCATCAGTGAGTCGAGTCCGCAGGGTGGGTACGAGCAGTACTTC,CAISESSPQGGYEQYF
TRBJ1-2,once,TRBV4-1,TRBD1,TGCGCCAGCAGCCAAGGGCACAGGGGAGCCTATGGCTACACCTTC,CASSQGHRGAYGYTF
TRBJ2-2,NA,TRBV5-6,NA,TGTGCCAGCAGCTTGTGGCGCGGGGAGCTGTTTTTT,CASSLWRGELFF
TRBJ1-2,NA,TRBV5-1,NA,TGCGCCAGCAGCTCCCCCGGGGATGGTGGCTACACCTTC,CASSSPGDGGYTF
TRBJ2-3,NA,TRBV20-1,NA,TGCAGTGCTATAGCAGATACGCAGTATTTT,CSAIADTQYF
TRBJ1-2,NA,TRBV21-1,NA,TGTGCCAGCAGCAAACTACAGGGCGCTAATGGCTACACCTTC,CASSKLQGANGYTF
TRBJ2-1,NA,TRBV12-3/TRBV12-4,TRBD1,TGTGCCAGCAGTTTAGGAGGACAGGGGGAGAAGTTCTTC,CASSLGGQGEKFF
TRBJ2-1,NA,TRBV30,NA,TGTGCCTGGAGTACGGACAGCTCCTACAATGAGCAGTTCTTC,CAWSTDSSYNEQFF
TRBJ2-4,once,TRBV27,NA,TGTGCCAGCAGTAACGAGGGCCCGGCCAAAAACATTCAGTACTTC,CASSNEGPAKNIQYF
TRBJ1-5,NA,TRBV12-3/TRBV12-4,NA,TGTGCCAGCAGCCGCGGGACACAGCAGCCCCAGCATTTT,CASSRGTQQPQHF
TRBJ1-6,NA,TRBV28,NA,TGTGCCAGCAGTTTTGATTCACCCCTCCACTTT,CASSFDSPLHF
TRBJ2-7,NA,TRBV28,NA,TGTGCCAGCAGATGGGGATACTCCTACGAGCAGTACTTC,CASRWGYSYEQYF
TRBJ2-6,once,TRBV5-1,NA,TGCGCCAGCAGCTTGAGGGGAACTGGGGCCAACGTCCTGACTTTC,CASSLRGTGANVLTF
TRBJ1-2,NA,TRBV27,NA,TGTGCCAGTTCGTGGAGCATGGGGGGGTCGTACGGCTACACCTTC,CASSWSMGGSYGYTF
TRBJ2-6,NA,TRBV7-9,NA,TGTGCCAGCGCCTTTCCCGCCGGGGCCAACGTCCTGACTTTC,CASAFPAGANVLTF
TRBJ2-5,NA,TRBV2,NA,TGTGCCAGCAGAAATCAGGGACAAGAGACCCAGTACTTC,CASRNQGQETQYF
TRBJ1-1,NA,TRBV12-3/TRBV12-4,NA,TGTGCCAGCAGTTTAAATGGGGCGAACACTGAAGCTTTCTTT,CASSLNGANTEAFF
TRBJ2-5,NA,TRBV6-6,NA,TGTGCCAGCACCGAGCCAGGGGAGACCCAGTACTTC,CASTEPGETQYF
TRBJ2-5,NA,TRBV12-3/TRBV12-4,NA,TGTGCCAGCAGTTTGGGACACCTAACCCAGTACTTC,CASSLGHLTQYF
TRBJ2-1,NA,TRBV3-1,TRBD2,TGTGCCAGCAGCCTCCTAGCGGGAGCTGAGCAGTTCTTC,CASSLLAGAEQFF
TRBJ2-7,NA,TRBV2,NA,TGTGCCAGTTGGGGTGGGACGGCTACCTACGAGCAGTACTTC,CASWGGTATYEQYF
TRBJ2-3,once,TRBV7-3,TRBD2,TGTGCCAGCAGTCAGGGACTAGCGGCCACAGATACGCAGTATTTT,CASSQGLAATDTQYF
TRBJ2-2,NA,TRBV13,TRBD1,TGTGCCAGCAGCACCAAAGCCGGGACAGGGAGGACCGGGGAGCTGTTTTTT,CASSTKAGTGRTGELFF
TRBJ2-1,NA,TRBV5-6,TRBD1,TGTGCCAGCACCGTCGACAGGGCCTCTTACAATGAGCAGTTCTTC,CASTVDRASYNEQFF
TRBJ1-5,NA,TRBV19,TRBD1,TGTGCCAGTAGTATGGGACAGGGGAGGCAGCCCCAGCATTTT,CASSMGQGRQPQHF
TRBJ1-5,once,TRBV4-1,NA,TGCGCCAGCAGCCAAGAATGGGACGGTAACAATCAGCCCCAGCATTTT,CASSQEWDGNNQPQHF
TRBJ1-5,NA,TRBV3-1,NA,TGTGCCAGCAGCCAAGATTTCAGGGTCGGCAATCAGCCCCAGCATTTT,CASSQDFRVGNQPQHF
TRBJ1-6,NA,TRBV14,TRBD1,TGTGCCAGCAGCCTGGGACAGGGTAATTCACCCCTCCACTTT,CASSLGQGNSPLHF
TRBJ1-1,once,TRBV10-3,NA,TGTGCCATCAGTGCGGAAGGGAAGACCCCGATGAACACTGAAGCTTTCTTT,CAISAEGKTPMNTEAFF
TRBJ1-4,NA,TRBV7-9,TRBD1,TGTGCCAGCAGCTCGGACAGGCTCGCAACTAATGAAAAACTGTTTTTT,CASSSDRLATNEKLFF
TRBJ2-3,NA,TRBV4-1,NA,TGCGCCAGCAGCCAAGCCCCGGTTAGCACAGATACGCAGTATTTT,CASSQAPVSTDTQYF
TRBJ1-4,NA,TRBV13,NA,TGTGCCAGCAGCAAATACAGTACAACTAATGAAAAACTGTTTTTT,CASSKYSTTNEKLFF
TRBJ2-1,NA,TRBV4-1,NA,TGCGCCAGCAGCCAAGAAAATAACAGGGCCTACAATGAGCAGTTCTTC,CASSQENNRAYNEQFF
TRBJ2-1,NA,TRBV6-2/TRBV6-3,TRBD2,TGTGCCAGCAGTTCGGTAGCGGGGGGCTATGAGCAGTTCTTC,CASSSVAGGYEQFF
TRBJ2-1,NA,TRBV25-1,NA,TGTGCCAGCAGTGCGCGACTAGTCAATGAGCAGTTCTTC,CASSARLVNEQFF
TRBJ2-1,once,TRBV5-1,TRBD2,TGCGCCAGCAGCGAGGTACTAGCGGGAGAGGGTGAGCAGTTCTTC,CASSEVLAGEGEQFF
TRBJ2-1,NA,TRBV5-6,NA,TGTGCCAGCAGCAGGGTGGGTCCGAATGAGCAGTTCTTC,CASSRVGPNEQFF
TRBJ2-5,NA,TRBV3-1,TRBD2,TGTGCCAGCAGCCACCCGACTAGCGGGGGGGAAGAGACCCAGTACTTC,CASSHPTSGGEETQYF
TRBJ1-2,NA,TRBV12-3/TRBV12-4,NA,TGTGCCAGCAGCCCGGGGAGGAGGGGGACCTCCTATGGCTACACCTTC,CASSPGRRGTSYGYTF